The clone carrying this T cell receptor beta chain was counted once. Its antigen is not known. Sample-barcoded 5' priming and a J-beta primer mix drove a second PCR of roughly 7 to 11 cycles. TCRdb passed the 5' RACE reads through MiXCR, listing each CDR3 protein once. The profile shows about a million distinct CDR3 sequences, approximately 50% of them singletons. This record belongs to a study of blood T cells in healthy people across ages. The CDR3 covers 13 residues. Germline V gene data show CDR1 as SGHAT and CDR2 as FQNNGV. Findings and caveats of the study: Higher diversity and more naive CD4+ cells were features of long-lived donors, compared to aged donors.

Russia was home to the donors, healthy Caucasian individuals aged roughly 6 to 100. Peripheral blood, roughly 9.1 milliliters per donor, was collected. Total RNA amounts of at least 6 micrograms were extracted per sample. The sample consisted of blood. The sequence was collected from an older woman in good health. J is TRBJ2-5 and V is TRBV11-2; the D gene could be TRBD1 or TRBD2 (5 bases each). The J call may not be correct, given that the DNA end is closer to TRBJ2-7. The CDR3: CASRPWDLSEQYF. CDR3 nucleotides: TGTGCCAGCAGGCCTTGGGACCTAAGCGAGCAGTACTTC.